One sample yielded the 24 T cell receptor beta chains listed below, sequenced in a study of vaccination effects on CD4 cells after COVID-19 (dated by TCRdb to the early 2020s). After less than 13 days of culture, CD4+ T cells were isolated with the EasySep CD4+ T cell isolation kit. Each participant got two doses of an mRNA SARS-CoV-2 vaccine, either BNT162b2 or mRNA-1273. The protocol used for the library was the immunoSEQ multiplex PCR assay. The table comes from immuneACCESS by way of TCRdb, which keeps in-frame sequences with V and J called. Part of the clones is missing from these tables; in studies checked, under half for an unresolved V gene and the rest for unknown reasons. This sample gives 45,000 to 65,000 clones in total; around 84% of them show up just once. The biggest ten clones account for about 4.6% of the sample. What these receptors recognize is not known. Sequenced here: CD4+ T cells from PBMCs cultured without peptide, sampled after COVID-19 vaccination. Source of these receptors: a human donor who received a COVID-19 vaccine.

V and J are TRBV12-5 and TRBJ2-5; 8 bases align to TRBD1. Germline loops: CDR1 LGHNT, CDR2 FRNRAP. V was pared by 1 base and J by 5 bases, with 9 bases of the junction left unmatched. This CDR3 has 16 residues. CDR3 nucleotides: TGTGCTAGTGGTTTGGGGGGGACAGGCTGGACGGAGACCCAGTACTTC. Protein product: CASGLGGTGWTETQYF.

The chain couples TRBV15 to TRBJ1-5; tentative D call: TRBD1 (5 bases). In germline, CDR1 is LNHNV, CDR2 YYDKDF (reference sequence). This CDR3 comprises 16 residues. The V and J ends lost 0 bases and 5 bases respectively, with 14 bases between them. The CDR3 protein is CATSRDWGRVDQPQHF. The CDR3 DNA reads TGTGCCACCAGCAGAGATTGGGGCAGGGTGGATCAGCCCCAGCATTTT. Full variable domain (outside the CDR3, taken from reference TRBV15 and TRBJ1-5): DAMVIQNPRYQVTQFGKPVTLSCSQTLNHNVMYWYQQKSSQAPKLLFHYYDKDFNNEADTPDNFQSRRPNTSFCFLDIRSPGLGDTAMYLCATSRDWGRVDQPQHFGDGTRLSIL.

The V gene is TRBV9, the J gene TRBJ1-1, with D unclear. The germline V gene has CDR1 SGDLS and CDR2 YYNGEE. Trimming shortened V by 0 bases and J by 5 bases, and 26 bases separated the two germline ends. The length of the CDR3 is 19 residues. CDR3 nucleotides: TGTGCCAGCAGCGTAGGTCTTATGGGTGTGGGTTTGGGTATAACTGAAGCTTTCTTT. Translation gives CASSVGLMGVGLGITEAFF.

The chain carries TRBV9 and TRBJ1-6, with D possibly being TRBD1 (6 bases). There are 14 residues in the CDR3. V lost 4 bases to trimming and J lost 10 bases, with 15 bases between them. Germline-derived CDR1 and CDR2 are SGDLS and YYNGEE. The CDR3 region is CASSPGQLNSPLHF. The DNA for the CDR3 is TGTGCCAGCAGCCCCGGACAGTTAAACTCACCCCTCCACTTT.

The chain combines TRBV14 with TRBJ1-1, with a weak D call TRBD1 (6 bases). V lost 2 bases, J lost 4 bases, and 11 bases lay in between. CDR1 and CDR2 from the germline V gene are SGHDN and FVKESK. This CDR3 is built from 14 residues. The CDR3 bases are TGTGCCAGCAGCCAACTAGGAGGGGGCACTGAAGCTTTCTTT. Protein product: CASSQLGGGTEAFF. Supplemented by reference TRBV14 and TRBJ1-1, the full variable domain reads EAGVTQFPSHSVIEKGQTVTLRCDPISGHDNLYWYRRVMGKEIKFLLHFVKESKQDESGMPNNRFLAERTGGTYSTLKVQPAELEDSGVYFCASSQLGGGTEAFFGQGTRLTVV.

The chain joins TRBV12-5 to TRBJ1-1, with unresolved D. Trimming removed 4 bases at V and 0 bases at J, with 6 bases between. The germline V gene encodes CDR1 LGHNT and CDR2 FRNRAP. The CDR3 is 13 residues long. CDR3 loop: CASGSLVNTEAFF. CDR3 DNA: TGTGCTAGTGGTTCCCTGGTGAACACTGAAGCTTTCTTT.

V and J are TRBV1 and TRBJ2-1; TRBD2, the table's D call, was not compared with the DNA. TRBV1 is noted as a pseudogene. The CDR3 is made up of 12 amino acids. Here the CDR3 DNA reads TGCACCAGCAGCCAACTTAACAATGAGCAGTTCTTC. Encoded protein: CTSSQLNNEQFF.

This rearrangement joins TRBV6-5 to TRBJ2-7; 7 bases are shared with TRBD1. The CDR3 sequence is 14 residues long. In germline, CDR1 is MNHEY, CDR2 SVGAGI. The ends lost 6 bases at V and 0 bases at J; junction bases unmatched: 5. As DNA, the CDR3 is TGTGCCAGCAGAGCCGGGACAGCCTCCTACGAGCAGTACTTC. Translated: CASRAGTASYEQYF.

V and J are TRBV7-9 and TRBJ2-3; D remains ambiguous. Trimming cost V 1 base and J 5 bases, with 4 bases left between them. Germline V CDR1 and CDR2: SEHNR, FQNEAQ (reference sequence). The CDR3 contains 12 residues. The CDR3 spells CASSLVGDTQYF. The CDR3 DNA sequence: TGTGCCAGCAGCTTAGTAGGAGATACGCAGTATTTT. The whole variable domain, remainder taken from reference TRBV7-9 and TRBJ2-3, is DTGVSQNPRHKITKRGQNVTFRCDPISEHNRLYWYRQTLGQGPEFLTYFQNEAQLEKSRLLSDRFSAERPKGSFSTLEIQRTEQGDSAMYLCASSLVGDTQYFGPGTRLTVL.

The J gene is TRBJ2-1, the V gene TRBV23-1; the match to TRBD2 covers 12 bases. TRBV23-1 is noted as an ORF with a role that remains uncertain. V dropped 2 bases and J dropped 8; count of bases not matched to a gene: 7. The CDR3 length is 16 residues. The CDR3, as DNA: TGCGCCAGCAGTCAACCTAGCGGGAGGGCCGGTGATGAGCAGTTCTTC. This codes for CASSQPSGRAGDEQFF.

V and J are TRBV5-1 and TRBJ1-4; possibly TRBD1 for D (6 bases). CDR1 and CDR2 from the germline V gene are SGHRS and YFSETQ. This CDR3 has 16 amino acids. The V end was cut by 1 base, the J end by 7 bases, with 17 bases between. CDR3 DNA: TGCGCCAGCAGCTTGAGTAGGGGGGGCGAGGGTGAAAAACTGTTTTTT. Translation: CASSLSRGGEGEKLFF.

The J gene is TRBJ2-3, the V gene TRBV2, with D uncertain. V was pared by 2 bases and J by 1 base, with 4 bases between. The CDR3 extends over 13 amino acids. CDR1 and CDR2 from the germline V gene are SNHLY and FYNNEI. The CDR3 region is CASSEQGTDTQYF. CDR3 nucleotide sequence: TGTGCCAGCAGTGAACAGGGCACAGATACGCAGTATTTT.

There are a few counts of this clone. The gene calls are TRBV11-2 and TRBJ2-5; D is perhaps TRBD2 (5 bases). This CDR3 is 15 amino acids long. CDR1 and CDR2 (germline): SGHAT, FQNNGV. The V end was cut by 3 bases, the J end by 5 bases, with 16 bases between. Written as DNA, the CDR3 is TGTGCCAGCAGCTTGGGGAGTGGGTATCGGGAGACCCAGTACTTC. It encodes CASSLGSGYRETQYF.

The V and J genes are TRBV7-3 and TRBJ1-1; no clear D. The CDR3 consists of 13 residues. Between the trimmed V and J ends, which lost 2 bases and 1 base, there was a span of 5 bases. CDR1 and CDR2 (germline): SGHTA, FQGTGA. The DNA for the CDR3 is TGTGCCAGCAGCTTAGGGTGGAACACTGAAGCTTTCTTT. Translating it yields CASSLGWNTEAFF.

This chain uses TRBV3-1 (or the pseudogene TRBV3-2) with TRBJ2-5, with D perhaps TRBD2 (6 bases). V shed 1 base and J shed 5 bases, with 11 bases lying between them. From germline, CDR1 is LGHDT and CDR2 YNNKEL (reference sequence). This CDR3 is built from 14 residues. The CDR3 bases are TGTGCCAGCAGCCAAGTCCGGCTAGCGGAGACCCAGTACTTC. Protein product: CASSQVRLAETQYF.

This clone was counted once. The rearrangement uses TRBV18 and TRBJ2-7; 10 nucleotides align to TRBD1. V gave up 3 bases and J gave up 5 bases; unmatched junction bases: 10. Germline V gene lookup returns CDR1 KGHSH and CDR2 LQKENI. The CDR3 has 16 amino acids. CDR3 sequence reads: CASSPNTRGTGDEQYF. DNA for the CDR3: TGTGCCAGCTCACCTAATACTCGAGGGACAGGGGACGAGCAGTACTTC.

V and J are TRBV3-1 (or the pseudogene TRBV3-2) and TRBJ1-3, with D tentatively TRBD1 (5 bases). The V gene lost 2 bases and the J gene lost 0 bases, with 14 bases spanning the gap. The germline CDR1 and CDR2 sequences are LGHDT and YNNKEL (reference sequence). There are 17 residues in the CDR3. For the CDR3, the DNA is TGTGCCAGCAGCCAACCTCCTGGACACCGCTCTGGAAACACCATATATTTT. As protein: CASSQPPGHRSGNTIYF.

The V and J genes are TRBV6-7 and TRBJ2-7, with D possibly being TRBD2 (5 bases). TRBV6-7 is labeled an ORF, and its function is uncertain. This CDR3 spans 16 amino acids. Trimming took off 4 bases at V and 0 bases at J, with 16 bases between the two ends. The CDR3 DNA reads TGTGCCAGCAGTTTACACCGTCCTGGAGGCTCCTACGAGCAGTACTTC. Protein sequence: CASSLHRPGGSYEQYF.

The rearrangement joins TRBV27 to TRBJ1-6; a possible D gene is TRBD1 (5 bases). This CDR3 region has 15 residues. Trimming removed 8 bases at V and 2 bases at J, with 13 bases between. Germline V gene sequence: CDR1 MNHEY, CDR2 SMNVEV (reference sequence). The CDR3 spells CASRSDTTYNSPLHF. The CDR3 bases are TGTGCCAGCCGTTCGGACACCACCTATAATTCACCCCTCCACTTT.

The J gene is TRBJ1-1, the V gene TRBV28; 7 nucleotides match TRBD1. Trimming cost V 8 bases and J 4 bases; bases outside gene matches: 13. The CDR3 is 15 amino acids. Germline V gene data show CDR1 as MDHEN and CDR2 as SYDVKM. CDR3 amino acids: CASPGRGREITEAFF. The CDR3, as DNA: TGTGCCAGCCCAGGGAGGGGGCGGGAGATCACTGAAGCTTTCTTT.

In this sample, this clone turned up a few times. V and J are TRBV9 and TRBJ2-5, with 11 bases fitting TRBD1. V trimming: 4 bases; J trimming: 5 bases; junction bases outside the gene matches: 10. The CDR3 loop spans 16 amino acids. The germline CDR1 and CDR2 sequences are SGDLS and YYNGEE. The CDR3 DNA reads TGTGCCAGCAGCTCTAGGGACAGGGGGTCGAGGGAGACCCAGTACTTC. Amino acids: CASSSRDRGSRETQYF.

The V call is TRBV9, the J call TRBJ2-1; TRBD2 matches 9 bases. This CDR3 comprises 15 residues. V dropped 0 bases and J dropped 2; count of bases not matched to a gene: 0. Germline CDR1 SGDLS, CDR2 YYNGEE. The CDR3 region has the DNA TGTGCCAGCAGCGTAGGCGGGGGGGCCTACAATGAGCAGTTCTTC. This translates into CASSVGGGAYNEQFF.

This clone has only one observation. The chain couples TRBV25-1 to TRBJ1-6; the D gene is possibly TRBD1 (6 bases). This CDR3 is 14 amino acids long. The germline V gene encodes CDR1 MGHDK and CDR2 SYGVNS. V was clipped by 4 bases and J by 6 bases, with 10 bases between them. CDR3 amino acids: CASSVRGVNSPLHF. The CDR3 nucleotides are TGTGCCAGCAGTGTCAGGGGCGTTAATTCACCCCTCCACTTT. Full variable domain (remainder filled in from reference TRBV25-1 and TRBJ1-6): EADIYQTPRYLVIGTGKKITLECSQTMGHDKMYWYQQDPGMELHLIHYSYGVNSTEKGDLSSESTVSRIRTEHFPLTLESARPSHTSQYLCASSVRGVNSPLHFGNGTRLTVT.

The V and J genes are TRBV21-1 and TRBJ2-7; TRBD2, as called in the table, went unchecked against the DNA. TRBV21-1 is tagged as a pseudogene. The CDR3 is 19 residues long. The CDR3 coding sequence is TGTGCCAGCAGCACCAAGACCCCGATAGCGGGGGGAATGACTTACGAGCAGTACTTC. As protein: CASSTKTPIAGGMTYEQYF.